These T cell receptor beta chains were read from a single sample in a study of blood T cell repertoires in COVID-19. The repertoire was sequenced with immunoSEQ multiplex PCR; TCRdb's copy has only in-frame clones and lacks some. The sample includes roughly 330,000 clones, about 84% of them seen just once. The material sequenced was peripheral blood. The receptors here all came from a woman in her forties or fifties with acute or convalescent COVID-19. Each CDR3 is given without its conserved first and last residue.

V gene	CDR3 protein
TRBV3-1/TRBV3-2	ASSLTTGSGNTIY
TRBV19	ASSITGTGLNTGELF
TRBV7-4	ASSCRVWHNQPQH
TRBV5-1	ASSLEFLGREQF
TRBV5-4	ASSLSWGGGVEQF
TRBV4-2	ASSQDQSGANVLT
TRBV10-1	ASSDPRGPNPNTGELF
TRBV7-2	ASSLGSNRDQPQH
TRBV9	ATTDEQY
TRBV19	ASSPQRTGVYGYT
TRBV18	ASSQTGGSYEQY
TRBV27	ASSLSIGLAGRNEQF
TRBV7-9	ASSPQGLGNTEAF
TRBV6-2/TRBV6-3	ASSRLASEQF
TRBV4-3	ASSQEVGQGSYGYT
TRBV30	ACGQGSGYT
TRBV28	ASSRAGDGDTQY
TRBV24-1	ATSDSGLAGSLETQY
TRBV5-1	ASSLGTSGRNEQF
TRBV5-1	ASSVGQVFPGELF
TRBV4-1	ASSQETGYEQY